These 26 T cell receptor beta chains were sequenced from one sample in a study of T-cell memory formation after mild COVID-19. A single record per CDR3 protein comes from TCRdb applying MiXCR to the 5' RACE reads. The data contain 450,000 to 650,000 distinct CDR3 sequences, approximately 19% of them seen just once; the ten biggest clones take up about 12%. Input material: PBMCs or a T cell subset sorted from them (not recorded which). These receptors were obtained from an adult woman who had mild COVID-19 (a few samples of this study predate the infection). Cell type and time point are not known.

This clonotype was counted only a few times. The chain is built from TRBV7-3 and TRBJ2-3, with TRBD2 as a possible D gene (6 bases). Germline lookup yields CDR1 SGHTA and CDR2 FQGTGA. This CDR3 contains 15 residues. V was pared by 0 bases and J by 6 bases, with 13 bases between. CDR3 protein: CASSLTLGGGDTQYF. In nucleotides, the CDR3 is TGTGCCAGCAGCTTAACTCTGGGGGGTGGTGATACGCAGTATTTT. The full variable domain, completed using reference TRBV7-3 and TRBJ2-3, is GAGVSQTPSNKVTEKGKYVELRCDPISGHTALYWYRQSLGQGPEFLIYFQGTGAADDSGLPNDRFFAVRPEGSVSTLKIQRTERGDSAVYLCASSLTLGGGDTQYFGPGTRLTVL.

This clonotype was counted only a few times. This rearrangement joins TRBV20-1 to TRBJ2-5; 7 bases fit TRBD2. Trimming removed 6 bases from V and 5 bases from J; junction bases left unmatched: 6. Germline values: CDR1 DFQATT, CDR2 SNEGSKA (reference sequence). The CDR3 runs to 12 residues. In DNA, the CDR3 is TGCAGTGCCGGGACTAATCTTGAGACCCAGTACTTC. Translated: CSAGTNLETQYF.

The chain is built from TRBV9 and TRBJ2-1, with a weak D call TRBD2 (5 bases). This CDR3 has 14 amino acids. Germline loops: CDR1 SGDLS, CDR2 YYNGEE. The V and J ends lost 1 base and 5 bases respectively, with 10 bases between them. As DNA, the CDR3 is TGTGCCAGCAGCGTATGGAGCGGAGACAATGAGCAGTTCTTC. Amino acid sequence: CASSVWSGDNEQFF.

The chain recombines TRBV18 with TRBJ2-1; maybe TRBD1 (5 bases). The V and J ends lost 5 bases and 7 bases respectively, with 18 bases between them. Germline V gene data show CDR1 as KGHSH and CDR2 as LQKENI. The CDR3 consists of 15 residues. CDR3 DNA sequence: TGTGCCAGCTCAGCTGGACAAGGCGATGTAAATGAGCAGTTCTTC. Its translation is CASSAGQGDVNEQFF.

J is TRBJ2-5 and V is TRBV12-3 or TRBV12-4; 10 positions match TRBD2. J lost 7 bases, V lost 1 base, and 3 bases had no gene match. This CDR3 spans 14 amino acids. The CDR3 loop reads CASSLGSSGRTQYF. CDR3 coding DNA: TGTGCCAGCAGTTTAGGATCTAGCGGGAGGACCCAGTACTTC.

J is TRBJ1-1 and V is TRBV6-1, with D possibly being TRBD1 (5 bases). Germline lookup yields CDR1 MNHNS and CDR2 SASEGT. The CDR3 is 13 amino acids. The germline V and J ends were trimmed by 4 bases and 11 bases, with 17 bases remaining between them. The DNA of the CDR3 is TGTGCCAGCAGTGTGAAAGGGGCCCTTAAGGCTTTCTTT. Residues: CASSVKGALKAFF.

CDR3 residues: CASSLALTYEQYF. Written as DNA, the CDR3 is TGTGCCAGCAGTTTAGCCTTGACCTACGAGCAGTACTTC. The chain recombines TRBV27 with TRBJ2-7, with D unclear. The V gene's germline CDR1 is MNHEY and CDR2 SMNVEV (reference sequence). The CDR3 length is 13 residues. V gave up 2 bases and J gave up 2 bases, with 7 bases separating them.

This clonotype has just a few counts. The chain is built from TRBV5-4 and TRBJ1-4; no reliable D call. The V end was cut by 0 bases, the J end by 6 bases, with 9 bases between. This CDR3 is 14 amino acids long. Germline values: CDR1 SGHNT, CDR2 YYREEE (reference sequence). The CDR3 reads CASSLGVGDEKLFF. The CDR3, as DNA: TGTGCCAGCAGCTTGGGCGTTGGGGATGAAAAACTGTTTTTT.

This clonotype appeared a few times. The chain recombines TRBV20-1 with TRBJ1-6; D is unresolved. CDR1 and CDR2 (germline): DFQATT, SNEGSKA (reference sequence). V was clipped by 1 base and J by 6 bases, with 13 bases between them. The CDR3 sequence is 15 residues long. For the CDR3, the DNA is TGCAGTGCTAGAGCATCATACCCCTTTAATTCACCCCTCCACTTT. It yields the protein CSARASYPFNSPLHF.

There are a few counts of this clonotype. The V gene is TRBV3-1, the J gene TRBJ1-1, with a tentative D call TRBD1 (5 bases). The germline gives CDR1 LGHDT, CDR2 YNNKEL (reference sequence). This CDR3 contains 14 residues. Trimming took 0 bases from V and 5 from J, leaving 10 bases between them. This chain's CDR3 is CASSQEFRGTEAFF. The CDR3 DNA is TGTGCCAGCAGCCAAGAGTTTAGGGGTACTGAAGCTTTCTTT.

The chain is built from TRBV5-1 and TRBJ1-3; D may be TRBD1 (5 bases). This CDR3 spans 17 amino acids. Trimming pared 4 bases from V and 0 bases from J, leaving 17 bases between. Germline assignment: CDR1 SGHRS and CDR2 YFSETQ. The CDR3 nucleotides are TGCGCCAGCAGCGCCTCTGTTACAGGCAACTCTGGAAACACCATATATTTT. It translates to CASSASVTGNSGNTIYF.

The V call is TRBV3-1, the J call TRBJ2-2, with 7 bases aligning to TRBD2. V was pared by 1 base and J by 6 bases, with 14 bases of the junction left unmatched. The CDR3 extends over 18 amino acids. The V gene's germline CDR1 is LGHDT and CDR2 YNNKEL (reference sequence). This CDR3 reads CASSQVGTKSVKAGELFF. The CDR3 DNA reads as TGTGCCAGCAGCCAAGTGGGGACTAAGAGTGTTAAGGCCGGGGAGCTGTTTTTT.

Only a few counts were recorded for this clonotype. A much larger clone lies a single base off, so this may be a read error. The chain links TRBV9 to TRBJ2-2; 10 positions match TRBD2. Per the germline V gene, CDR1 is SGDLS and CDR2 is YYNGEE. This CDR3 contains 16 residues. Trimming took 0 bases from V and 1 from J; bases not matched to a gene: 0. The CDR3 DNA is TGTGCCAGCAGCGTAGCTAGCGGGGGGAACACCGGGGAGCTGTTTTTT. Its protein is CASSVASGGNTGELFF.

This clonotype was picked up a small number of times. The V and J genes are TRBV3-1 and TRBJ2-2; D gene ambiguous. CDR1 and CDR2 from the germline V gene are LGHDT and YNNKEL (reference sequence). Trimming took off 0 bases at V and 7 bases at J, with 9 bases between the two ends. This CDR3 contains 14 residues. The CDR3 sequence: CASSQERMVGELFF. The CDR3 DNA reads TGTGCCAGCAGCCAAGAAAGGATGGTCGGGGAGCTGTTTTTT.

This clonotype was seen many times. This chain connects TRBV7-8 to TRBJ2-1; 7 positions agree with TRBD1. V was pared by 5 bases and J by 9 bases, with 16 bases of the junction left unmatched. The CDR3 length is 16 residues. The germline gives CDR1 SGHVS, CDR2 FQNEAQ. CDR3: CASSRPSQGSSGEQFF. The CDR3 nucleotides are TGTGCCAGCAGCAGGCCCTCACAGGGGTCGTCGGGTGAGCAGTTCTTC.

This clonotype turned up a few times. This chain connects TRBV27 to TRBJ2-1; perhaps TRBD2 as D (5 bases). Looked up from germline, CDR1 is MNHEY and CDR2 is SMNVEV (reference sequence). The CDR3 extends over 15 amino acids. Trimming left V 1 base short and J 6 bases short, with 13 bases between. CDR3 sequence (DNA): TGTGCCAGCAGTTTATTAGCCACTAGAACCAATGAGCAGTTCTTC. The encoded protein is CASSLLATRTNEQFF.

V gene TRBV6-5 combines with J gene TRBJ2-5, with D possibly being TRBD2 (6 bases). The CDR3 covers 14 residues. V lost 6 bases and J 0 bases, leaving 11 bases between the germline ends. Germline CDR1 is MNHEY and CDR2 is SVGAGI. The CDR3 nucleotides read TGTGCCAGCAGCCGCAGGGAGGACCAAGAGACCCAGTACTTC. Its protein is CASSRREDQETQYF.

Here the CDR3 reads CASGEFATPEQYF. The DNA of the CDR3 is TGTGCCAGCGGGGAGTTTGCCACGCCCGAGCAGTACTTC. This chain joins TRBV6-2 or TRBV6-3 and TRBJ2-7; tentative D call: TRBD2 (5 bases). The CDR3 runs 13 residues. The V gene lost 8 bases and the J gene lost 6 bases, with 17 bases spanning the gap. Germline lookup yields CDR1 MNHEY and CDR2 SVGEGT.

This clonotype appeared a few times. V and J are TRBV15 and TRBJ2-3; TRBD2 is a possible D gene (5 bases). Germline V lookup: CDR1 LNHNV, CDR2 YYDKDF (reference sequence). Trimming cost V 1 base and J 2 bases, with 13 bases left between them. There are 16 residues in the CDR3. The CDR3 region is CATSRGGWETTDTQYF. CDR3 DNA sequence: TGTGCCACCAGCAGAGGGGGATGGGAGACCACAGATACGCAGTATTTT.

The chain employs TRBV12-3 or TRBV12-4 and TRBJ1-2; D might be TRBD1 (6 bases). Trimming took 6 bases from V and 7 from J, leaving 24 bases between them. The CDR3 is 16 residues long. This CDR3 reads CASSGAGHGGLIGYTF. CDR3 DNA sequence: TGTGCCAGCAGCGGAGCCGGGCATGGGGGGCTGATTGGCTACACCTTC.

The chain couples TRBV5-1 to TRBJ2-1, with TRBD2 matching 11 bases. The CDR3 is 17 amino acids. V was pared by 4 bases and J by 5 bases, with 11 bases of the junction left unmatched. Germline loops: CDR1 SGHRS, CDR2 YFSETQ. The CDR3 sequence: CASSQKLAGGFHNEQFF. In nucleotides, the CDR3 is TGCGCCAGCAGCCAGAAATTAGCGGGGGGGTTTCACAATGAGCAGTTCTTC.

This chain connects TRBV5-1 to TRBJ2-3; no firm D call. Trimming removed 2 bases from V and 4 bases from J, with 14 bases in between. Germline V gene lookup returns CDR1 SGHRS and CDR2 YFSETQ. CDR3 size: 15 residues. The DNA of the CDR3 is TGCGCCAGCAGCTTAGGAGTTGGGTCCCCAGATACGCAGTATTTT. This translates into CASSLGVGSPDTQYF.

V and J are TRBV27 and TRBJ2-7; 9 bases agree with TRBD2. This CDR3 contains 15 residues. The ends lost 5 bases at V and 0 bases at J; junction bases unmatched: 5. Per the germline V gene, CDR1 is MNHEY and CDR2 is SMNVEV (reference sequence). CDR3 in amino acids: CASSPAGGSSYEQYF. The CDR3, as DNA: TGTGCCAGCAGTCCAGCGGGAGGATCCTCCTACGAGCAGTACTTC.

There are many counts of this clonotype. The CDR3 loop reads CASSFSRGYEQYF. The CDR3, as DNA: TGCGCCAGCAGCTTCTCGCGGGGCTACGAGCAGTACTTC. The chain joins TRBV5-1 to TRBJ2-7, with D possibly matching TRBD2 (6 bases). The V gene lost 2 bases and the J gene lost 3 bases, with 9 bases spanning the gap. This CDR3 has 13 residues. Looked up from germline, CDR1 is SGHRS and CDR2 is YFSETQ. Looking up the rest from reference TRBV5-1 and TRBJ2-7 gives the full variable domain: KAGVTQTPRYLIKTRGQQVTLSCSPISGHRSVSWYQQTPGQGLQFLFEYFSETQRNKGNFPGRFSGRQFSNSRSEMNVSTLELGDSALYLCASSFSRGYEQYFGPGTRLTVT.

This chain uses TRBV7-2 with TRBJ2-7, with a possible D match to TRBD2 (5 bases). Germline values: CDR1 SGHTA, CDR2 FQGNSA. V lost 5 bases to trimming and J lost 5 bases, with 19 bases between them. The CDR3 has 15 amino acids. The CDR3 reads CASSLRLPGVHEQYF. The CDR3 DNA is TGTGCCAGCAGCCTCCGACTACCCGGGGTACACGAGCAGTACTTC.

The chain uses TRBV4-2 and TRBJ2-3; 12 bases fit TRBD2. The germline V gene has CDR1 LGHNA and CDR2 YNFKEQ. The CDR3 runs 17 residues. Germline trimming cut 4 bases from V and 0 bases from J; bases unmatched to any gene: 5. CDR3 sequence reads: CASSPTSGSRSTDTQYF. The CDR3 DNA reads TGTGCCAGCAGCCCGACTAGCGGGAGTCGGAGCACAGATACGCAGTATTTT.